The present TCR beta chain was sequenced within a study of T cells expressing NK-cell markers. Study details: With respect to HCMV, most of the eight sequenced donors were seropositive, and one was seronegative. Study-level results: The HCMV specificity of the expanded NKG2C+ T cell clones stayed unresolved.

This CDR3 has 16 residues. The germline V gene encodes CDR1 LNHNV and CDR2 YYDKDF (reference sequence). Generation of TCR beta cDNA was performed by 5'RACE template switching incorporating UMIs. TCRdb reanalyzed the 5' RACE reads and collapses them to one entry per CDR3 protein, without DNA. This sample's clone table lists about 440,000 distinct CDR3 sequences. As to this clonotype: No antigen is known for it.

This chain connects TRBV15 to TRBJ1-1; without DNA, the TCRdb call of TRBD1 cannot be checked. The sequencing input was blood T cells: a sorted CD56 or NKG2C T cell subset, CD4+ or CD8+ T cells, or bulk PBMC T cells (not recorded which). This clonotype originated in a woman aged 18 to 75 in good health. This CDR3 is CATSRGVKPGVAEAFF. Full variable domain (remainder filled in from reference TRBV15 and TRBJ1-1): DAMVIQNPRYQVTQFGKPVTLSCSQTLNHNVMYWYQQKSSQAPKLLFHYYDKDFNNEADTPDNFQSRRPNTSFCFLDIRSPGLGDTAMYLCATSRGVKPGVAEAFFGQGTRLTVV.